This T cell receptor beta chain comes out of a study of identical twins. General observations from the study: Fewer insertions marked abundant cord blood beta clonotypes; young adult naive trended weakly, memory not at all. Conclusions leaned on cross-sectional statistical analysis and did not track the same donors over time.

This clonotype was seen more than once but under ten times. What it binds is not known. The donors were all healthy and Caucasian. Deletions cut 4 bases from V and 0 bases from J, with 13 bases between. The CDR3 is 16 amino acids. CDR1 is SGHVS, CDR2 FQNEAQ, per germline. Unique molecular identifiers were present on cDNA, and template switching added a universal primer site. TCRdb processed the 5' RACE reads anew with MiXCR; each CDR3 protein has one entry. This table holds about 530,000 distinct CDR3 sequences, around 20% found once. A further study also used this sample, focusing on yellow fever vaccine responses in identical twins.

Sequencing was done on a sample of CD4+ T cells sorted from blood. This receptor was taken from a woman younger than 35 in good health. The chain joins TRBV7-8 to TRBJ2-1; a possible D gene is TRBD1 (6 bases). The CDR3 DNA sequence: TGTGCCAGCAGCTCGGGACATAGAGTCTCCTACAATGAGCAGTTCTTC. It codes for CASSSGHRVSYNEQFF.